The text below deals with one TCR beta chain. This entry is derived from a study of tumor-infiltrating lymphocytes in oesophageal squamous cell carcinoma. Via MiXCR, TCRdb re-called the PCR reads, giving one row per CDR3 protein. The table includes about 21,000 distinct CDR3 sequences, 36% detected once. CDR3 length: 15 amino acids. With 1 base removed from V and 5 bases from J, the gap between germline ends came to 14 bases. Germline loops: CDR1 SGHVS, CDR2 FNYEAQ. The source material was esophageal tumor tissue. The receptor's source is a male donor with esophageal squamous cell carcinoma. The chain couples TRBV7-6 to TRBJ2-5; no clear D. The CDR3 sequence: CASSLGSRIGETQYF. In nucleotides, the CDR3 is TGTGCCAGCAGCTTAGGCTCCCGGATCGGGGAGACCCAGTACTTC.